These 25 T cell receptor beta chains were sequenced from one sample in a study of blood T cell repertoires in COVID-19. Using immunoSEQ multiplex PCR, the repertoire was profiled, and TCRdb retains in-frame clones only, with some absent. The sample contains approximately 54,000 clones, 85% to 95% of which appear only once. Sequencing was done on a sample of peripheral blood. The receptors come from a man between 45 and 60 years old with acute or convalescent COVID-19.

This clone was recorded once. The J gene is TRBJ2-7, the V gene TRBV5-1, with D perhaps matching TRBD2 (5 bases). This CDR3 is built from 17 residues. The ends were cut back, 4 bases at V and 3 bases at J, with 23 bases in the middle. Germline lookup yields CDR1 SGHRS and CDR2 YFSETQ. For the CDR3, the DNA is TGCGCCAGCAGCCCGAGCCCGCCCCAGAGAGGGAGCTACGAGCAGTACTTC. This codes for CASSPSPPQRGSYEQYF.

The CDR3 coding sequence is TGTGCCAGCAGCTTAACCCGCGGACTAGCGGGAGGTGGAGATACGCAGTATTTT. Translated: CASSLTRGLAGGGDTQYF. This chain connects TRBV11-2 to TRBJ2-3, with TRBD2 matching 14 bases. The CDR3 spans 18 residues. The V segment lost 2 bases and the J segment 5 bases; nucleotides outside the gene matches: 9. CDR1 SGHAT and CDR2 FQNNGV come from the germline V gene.

The rearrangement links TRBV24-1 to TRBJ2-5; TRBD1 agrees at 9 bases. Trimming cost V 3 bases and J 1 base; bases outside gene matches: 5. This CDR3 region has 16 residues. The germline CDR1 and CDR2 sequences are KGHDR and SFDVKD. As DNA, the CDR3 is TGTGCCACCAGTGATCCGGGACAGGGCCCCCAAGAGACCCAGTACTTC. It yields the protein CATSDPGQGPQETQYF.

V and J are TRBV7-9 and TRBJ1-4; the D gene is possibly TRBD1 (6 bases). Germline V gene lookup returns CDR1 SEHNR and CDR2 FQNEAQ (reference sequence). V lost 1 base and J 8 bases, leaving 14 bases between the germline ends. This CDR3 region has 15 residues. DNA of the CDR3: TGTGCCAGCAGCTTAGGGGGGACAAGGAACGAAAAACTGTTTTTT. The encoded protein is CASSLGGTRNEKLFF.

This clone has only a few counts. V is TRBV7-9 and J is TRBJ1-5; the D is unclear. The CDR3 extends over 14 amino acids. Germline V gene lookup returns CDR1 SEHNR and CDR2 FQNEAQ (reference sequence). V was pared by 1 base and J by 9 bases, with 13 bases between. Here the CDR3 DNA reads TGTGCCAGCAGCTTAGTGGGCCGCAACGGGCCCCAGCATTTT. Encoded protein: CASSLVGRNGPQHF.

The V call is TRBV5-1, the J call TRBJ2-7; a possible D gene is TRBD2 (7 bases). This CDR3 region has 14 residues. Germline lookup yields CDR1 SGHRS and CDR2 YFSETQ. V shed 5 bases and J shed 3 bases, with 15 bases lying between them. The CDR3: CASRDQGGGYEQYF. The CDR3 coding sequence is TGCGCCAGCAGAGACCAGGGAGGGGGCTACGAGCAGTACTTC.

This clone was counted once. The CDR3, as DNA: TGTGCCAGCAGCTTAAGGGTCGGACAGGGGACCAATGAGCAGTTCTTC. This gives the protein CASSLRVGQGTNEQFF. The chain recombines TRBV7-9 with TRBJ2-1; 9 bases fit TRBD1. This CDR3 spans 16 amino acids. The trim removed 2 bases at V and 6 bases at J, leaving 8 bases unmatched. The V gene's germline CDR1 is SEHNR and CDR2 FQNEAQ (reference sequence).

This clone was found once. The chain joins TRBV19 to TRBJ1-1, with TRBD1 as a possible D gene (6 bases). CDR3 size: 15 residues. V lost 1 base, J lost 2 bases, and 11 bases lay in between. Germline V lookup: CDR1 LNHDA, CDR2 SQIVND (reference sequence). The CDR3 spells CASSIGLGGNTEAFF. The CDR3 DNA reads as TGTGCCAGTAGTATAGGGCTAGGGGGAAACACTGAAGCTTTCTTT.

This clone has a single count. The gene calls are TRBV11-2 and TRBJ2-6; D is ambiguous. The CDR3 runs 15 residues. Trimming stripped 0 bases from V and 4 bases from J, with 7 bases between. Germline V CDR1 and CDR2: SGHAT, FQNNGV. The CDR3: CASSLDPQGANVLTF. In nucleotides, the CDR3 is TGTGCCAGCAGCTTAGATCCCCAAGGGGCCAACGTCCTGACTTTC.

The chain uses TRBV19 and TRBJ2-1, with 12 bases aligning to TRBD2. Unmatched junction bases numbered 8, after V lost 5 bases and J lost 6 bases. Germline CDR1 is LNHDA and CDR2 is SQIVND (reference sequence). This CDR3 is 16 amino acids long. The CDR3 DNA reads TGTGCCAGTAGTTCCTCACTAGCGGGAGGACTCAATGAGCAGTTCTTC. It yields the protein CASSSSLAGGLNEQFF.

The CDR3 protein is CATKTSGSTDTQYF. The CDR3 coding sequence is TGTGCCACAAAGACTAGCGGAAGCACAGATACGCAGTATTTT. The chain recombines TRBV2 with TRBJ2-3; TRBD2 matches 9 bases. J lost 0 bases, V lost 10 bases, and 5 bases had no gene match. This CDR3 has 14 amino acids. Germline lookup yields CDR1 SNHLY and CDR2 FYNNEI.

The rearrangement uses TRBV9 and TRBJ2-3, with TRBD2 matching 7 bases. The germline V gene has CDR1 SGDLS and CDR2 YYNGEE. CDR3 length: 14 amino acids. J lost 2 bases, V lost 0 bases, and 0 bases had no gene match. The CDR3 sequence: CASSVGDYTDTQYF. The CDR3 region has the DNA TGTGCCAGCAGCGTAGGGGACTACACAGATACGCAGTATTTT.

In this sample, this clone turned up once. The chain is built from TRBV7-2 and TRBJ2-7; TRBD1 matches at 8 bases. V lost 1 base, J lost 4 bases, and 6 bases stayed unmatched. This CDR3 spans 15 amino acids. Germline-derived CDR1 and CDR2 are SGHTA and FQGNSA. The CDR3 region has the DNA TGTGCCAGCAGCTTAGGACAGGGGTCGTATTACGAGCAGTACTTC. It yields the protein CASSLGQGSYYEQYF.

The genes are TRBV5-1 and TRBJ2-3; 10 bases map to TRBD2. V was clipped by 3 bases and J by 3 bases; unmatched bases: 7. Looked up from germline, CDR1 is SGHRS and CDR2 is YFSETQ. CDR3 length: 16 residues. CDR3 nucleotide sequence: TGCGCCAGCAGCTCAACTAGCGGGATAAGGACAGATACGCAGTATTTT. Encoded protein: CASSSTSGIRTDTQYF.

This sequence joins TRBV10-3 and TRBJ2-2, with 7 positions matching TRBD2. Germline V gene data show CDR1 as ENHRY and CDR2 as SYGVKD. Germline trimming cut 4 bases from V and 1 base from J; bases unmatched to any gene: 3. The CDR3 totals 15 residues. CDR3 in DNA: TGTGCCATCAGTGCGGGAGGTGAGAACACCGGGGAGCTGTTTTTT. Its protein is CAISAGGENTGELFF.

The CDR3, as DNA: TGTGCCAGCAGTTTGGGGTTACTAGCGGGGGGAAATGAGCAGTTCTTC. Translation gives CASSLGLLAGGNEQFF. V and J are TRBV28 and TRBJ2-1, with 12 bases identical to TRBD2. V shed 3 bases, J shed 7 bases, and the junction held 7 bases outside the gene matches. CDR1 and CDR2 from the germline V gene are MDHEN and SYDVKM. The CDR3 length is 16 residues.

V usage is TRBV24-1 and J usage is TRBJ2-6; TRBD2 might be the D (6 bases). The V gene's germline CDR1 is KGHDR and CDR2 SFDVKD. CDR3 size: 15 residues. The V and J ends lost 5 bases and 2 bases respectively, with 9 bases between them. Here the CDR3 reads CATSGGGTGANVLTF. The CDR3 nucleotides read TGTGCCACCAGTGGGGGAGGAACTGGGGCCAACGTCCTGACTTTC.

V usage is TRBV4-1 and J usage is TRBJ1-2; 7 bases agree with TRBD1. Germline V CDR1 and CDR2: MGHRA, YSYEKL. After removal of 4 bases from V and 0 bases from J, the junction contained 14 bases not matched to a gene. The CDR3 is 18 residues long. In nucleotides, the CDR3 is TGCGCCAGCAGCCCCAGGGACAGAATCCAAAGTTCTAACTATGGCTACACCTTC. Amino acid sequence: CASSPRDRIQSSNYGYTF.

This clone showed up just a few times. The chain recombines TRBV18 with TRBJ1-1; D gene uncertain. V lost 3 bases to trimming and J lost 0 bases, with 11 bases between them. CDR1 is KGHSH, CDR2 LQKENI, per germline. The CDR3 is 15 amino acids. In nucleotides, the CDR3 is TGTGCCAGCTCACCTGGCCTTCCAGTGAACACTGAAGCTTTCTTT. Translating gives CASSPGLPVNTEAFF.

This clone appeared a single time. The rearrangement links TRBV4-2 to TRBJ1-5, with D possibly TRBD1 on 5 matching bases. The CDR3 length is 14 residues. Deletions cut 1 base from V and 5 bases from J, with 9 bases between. Germline loops: CDR1 LGHNA, CDR2 YNFKEQ. The CDR3 reads CASSQVGGDQPQHF. The DNA of the CDR3 is TGTGCCAGCAGCCAAGTGGGGGGTGATCAGCCCCAGCATTTT.

The rearrangement joins TRBV7-9 to TRBJ1-5; possibly TRBD1 for D (5 bases). Per germline, CDR1 SEHNR and CDR2 FQNEAQ (reference sequence). V dropped 7 bases and J dropped 3 bases, with 19 bases sitting between them. There are 16 residues in the CDR3. CDR3 DNA: TGTGCCAGCAACTCCTTTGGGGCAGGGTCCAATCAGCCCCAGCATTTT. It encodes CASNSFGAGSNQPQHF. Full variable domain (remainder filled in from reference TRBV7-9 and TRBJ1-5): DTGVSQNPRHKITKRGQNVTFRCDPISEHNRLYWYRQTLGQGPEFLTYFQNEAQLEKSRLLSDRFSAERPKGSFSTLEIQRTEQGDSAMYLCASNSFGAGSNQPQHFGDGTRLSIL.

V and J are TRBV28 and TRBJ2-7; tentatively, D is TRBD1 (6 bases). V shed 3 bases and J shed 1 base, with 10 bases lying between them. The CDR3 is 14 amino acids. Germline V CDR1 and CDR2: MDHEN, SYDVKM. The CDR3 here is CASSFRDKSYEQYF. The CDR3, as DNA: TGTGCCAGCAGTTTCAGGGACAAGTCCTACGAGCAGTACTTC. The whole variable domain, remainder taken from reference TRBV28 and TRBJ2-7, is DVKVTQSSRYLVKRTGEKVFLECVQDMDHENMFWYRQDPGLGLRLIYFSYDVKMKEKGDIPEGYSVSREKKERFSLILESASTNQTSMYLCASSFRDKSYEQYFGPGTRLTVT.

The chain recombines TRBV11-3 with TRBJ2-7, with D perhaps matching TRBD1 (5 bases). Per germline, CDR1 SGHNT and CDR2 YENEEA. V gave up 3 bases and J gave up 0 bases, with 9 bases separating them. The CDR3 loop spans 14 amino acids. The CDR3 sequence is CASSLGPSSYEQYF. DNA of the CDR3: TGTGCCAGCAGCTTGGGGCCTAGCTCCTACGAGCAGTACTTC.

CDR3 amino acids: CATSRALLAGGGEQYF. DNA of the CDR3: TGTGCCACCAGCAGAGCACTATTAGCGGGAGGTGGGGAGCAGTACTTC. This sequence joins TRBV15 and TRBJ2-7, with TRBD2 matching over 10 bases. CDR1 is LNHNV and CDR2 is YYDKDF in the germline V gene (reference sequence). V lost 1 base to trimming and J lost 7 bases; unmatched junction nucleotides: 10. The CDR3 extends over 16 amino acids.

V is TRBV11-2 and J is TRBJ1-4; the D is unclear. The germline V gene has CDR1 SGHAT and CDR2 FQNNGV. Trimming pared 5 bases from V and 4 bases from J, leaving 11 bases between. This CDR3 region has 14 residues. CDR3 coding DNA: TGTGCCAGCAGCCCCCATGTCAGTAATGAAAAACTGTTTTTT. Residues: CASSPHVSNEKLFF. The whole variable domain, remainder taken from reference TRBV11-2 and TRBJ1-4, is EAGVAQSPRYKIIEKRQSVAFWCNPISGHATLYWYQQILGQGPKLLIQFQNNGVVDDSQLPKDRFSAERLKGVDSTLKIQPAKLEDSAVYLCASSPHVSNEKLFFGSGTQLSVL.